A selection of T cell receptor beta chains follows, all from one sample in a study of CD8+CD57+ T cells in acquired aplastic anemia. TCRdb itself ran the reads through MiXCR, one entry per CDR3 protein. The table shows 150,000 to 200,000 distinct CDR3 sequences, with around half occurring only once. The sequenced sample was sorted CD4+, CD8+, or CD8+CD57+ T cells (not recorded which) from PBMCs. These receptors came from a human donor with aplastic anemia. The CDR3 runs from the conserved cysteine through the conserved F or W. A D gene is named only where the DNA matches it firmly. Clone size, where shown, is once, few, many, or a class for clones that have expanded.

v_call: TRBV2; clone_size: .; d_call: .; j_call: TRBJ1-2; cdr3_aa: CASSVGGGYTF; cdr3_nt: TGTGCCAGCAGTGTGGGCGGTGGCTACACCTTC
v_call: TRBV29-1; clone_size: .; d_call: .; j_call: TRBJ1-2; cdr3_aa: CGTWTANYGYTF; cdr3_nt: TGCGGGACCTGGACAGCCAACTATGGCTACACCTTC
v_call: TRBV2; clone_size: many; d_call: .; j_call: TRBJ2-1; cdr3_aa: CASKRGGYNEQFF; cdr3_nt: TGTGCCAGTAAAAGAGGGGGGTACAATGAGCAGTTCTTC
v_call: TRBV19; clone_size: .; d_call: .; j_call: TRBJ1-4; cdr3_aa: CASSPDAASTGHNEKLFF; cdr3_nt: TGTGCCAGTAGTCCAGATGCAGCCTCGACAGGACATAATGAAAAACTGTTTTTT
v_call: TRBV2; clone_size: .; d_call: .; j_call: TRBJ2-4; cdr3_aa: CASSESGRRGYKNIQYF; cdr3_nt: TGTGCCAGCAGTGAATCCGGAAGGAGGGGATACAAAAACATTCAGTACTTC
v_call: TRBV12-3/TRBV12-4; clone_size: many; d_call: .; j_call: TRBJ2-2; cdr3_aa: CASSLSARADLTGELFF; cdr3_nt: TGTGCCAGCAGTTTATCGGCCAGGGCCGACCTCACCGGGGAGCTGTTTTTT
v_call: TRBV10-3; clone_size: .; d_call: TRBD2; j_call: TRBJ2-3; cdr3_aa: CASTTSGGTDTQYF; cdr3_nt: TGTGCCTCTACGACTAGCGGGGGCACAGATACGCAGTATTTT
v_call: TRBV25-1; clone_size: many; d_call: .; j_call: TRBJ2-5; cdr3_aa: CASTRRQGLPVQETQYF; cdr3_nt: TGTGCCAGCACCCGCCGGCAGGGTCTACCGGTCCAAGAGACCCAGTACTTC
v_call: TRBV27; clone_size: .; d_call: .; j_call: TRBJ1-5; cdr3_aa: CASSKRGSNQPQHF; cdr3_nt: TGTGCCAGCAGTAAAAGGGGAAGCAATCAGCCCCAGCATTTT
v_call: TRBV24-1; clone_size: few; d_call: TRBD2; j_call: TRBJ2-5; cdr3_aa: CATSGSSGGVWETQYF; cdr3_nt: TGTGCCACCAGTGGATCTAGCGGGGGGGTTTGGGAGACCCAGTACTTC
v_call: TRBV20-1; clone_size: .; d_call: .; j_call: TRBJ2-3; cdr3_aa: CSALRGTENTDTQYF; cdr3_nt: TGCAGTGCTCTAAGAGGGACGGAGAACACAGATACGCAGTATTTT
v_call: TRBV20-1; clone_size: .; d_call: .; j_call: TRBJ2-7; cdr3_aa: CSALREAGANEQYF; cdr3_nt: TGCAGTGCCCTCAGGGAGGCAGGGGCCAACGAGCAGTACTTC
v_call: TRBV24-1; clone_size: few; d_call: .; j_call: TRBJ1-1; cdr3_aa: CATSLGAAAEAFF; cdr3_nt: TGTGCCACCAGTCTAGGGGCGGCCGCTGAAGCTTTCTTT
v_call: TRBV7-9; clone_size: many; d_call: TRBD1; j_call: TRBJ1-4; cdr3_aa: CASSTGQGEKLFF; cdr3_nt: TGTGCCAGCAGCACGGGACAGGGAGAAAAACTGTTTTTT